The clone carrying this T cell receptor beta chain has only one observation. Antigen unknown. The PCR contained 60 Vbeta and 13 Jbeta primers. The method was immunoSEQ multiplex PCR; TCRdb's version includes in-frame clones alone and lacks a portion of them. The profile shows about 300,000 clones, about nine tenths of them singletons. The sample is drawn from a study of cytomegalovirus exposure and HLA in healthy donors. Germline V gene data show CDR1 as SEHNR and CDR2 as FQNEAQ (reference sequence). Trimming cost V 5 bases and J 4 bases, with 17 bases left between them. This CDR3 has 15 amino acids. Study results and caveats: Association of approximately 18,000 TCR beta sequences with HLA alleles was found at 0.05 false discovery rate in a later analysis. Some highly shared sequence variants likely arose as a pipeline artifact.

The sample taken for sequencing was PBMCs. The chain joins TRBV7-9 to TRBJ1-2, with D possibly being TRBD1 (5 bases). The sequence was collected from a man aged 35-49 years in good health and CMV-seropositive. CDR3 amino acids: CASSPGQGLGYGYTF. CDR3 in DNA: TGTGCCAGCAGCCCTGGACAAGGGTTGGGCTATGGCTACACCTTC.